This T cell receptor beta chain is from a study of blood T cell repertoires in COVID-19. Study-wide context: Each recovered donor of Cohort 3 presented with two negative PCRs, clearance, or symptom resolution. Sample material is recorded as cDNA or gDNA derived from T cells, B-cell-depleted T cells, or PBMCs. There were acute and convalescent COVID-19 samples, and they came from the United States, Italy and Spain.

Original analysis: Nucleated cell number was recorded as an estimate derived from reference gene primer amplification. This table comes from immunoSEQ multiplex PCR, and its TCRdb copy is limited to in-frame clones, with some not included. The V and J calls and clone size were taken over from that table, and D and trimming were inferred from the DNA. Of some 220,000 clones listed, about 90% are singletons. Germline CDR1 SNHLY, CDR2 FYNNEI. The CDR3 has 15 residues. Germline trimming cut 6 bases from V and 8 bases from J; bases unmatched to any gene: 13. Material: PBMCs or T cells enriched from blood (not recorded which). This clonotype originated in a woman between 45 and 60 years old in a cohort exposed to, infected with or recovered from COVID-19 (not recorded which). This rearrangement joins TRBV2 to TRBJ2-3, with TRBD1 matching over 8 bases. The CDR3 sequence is CASSARTGRRGTQYF. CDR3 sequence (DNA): TGTGCCAGCAGCGCCCGGACAGGGAGACGAGGTACGCAGTATTTT.